The source of this T cell receptor (beta chain) is a study of T-cell memory formation after mild COVID-19. Study-wide results and caveats: Clones which contracted sat mainly in CM and EM if CD4+, and in EMRA if CD8+. Pre-infection memory held some responding clones, suggesting pre-existing cross-reactive T cells responded.

The length of the CDR3 is 15 residues. The V and J ends lost 3 bases and 5 bases, in that order; junction bases with no gene match: 6. This clonotype was counted only a few times. As yet, its antigen is unknown. From 5'RACE with constant-segment primers came TCR alpha and TCR beta cDNA libraries that carried sample barcodes and UMIs. TCRdb used MiXCR to reprocess the 5' RACE reads, holding one entry per CDR3 protein. Of under 110,000 distinct CDR3 sequences listed, over 10% are singletons. The chain links TRBV12-3 or TRBV12-4 to TRBJ1-1; 10 bases map to TRBD1. The sample consisted of PBMCs or a T cell subset sorted from them (not recorded which). This sequence was found in an adult woman who had mild COVID-19 (a few samples of this study predate the infection). Cell type and time point are not known. CDR3 DNA: TGTGCCAGCAGTTTGTCGGGACAGGGGATGACTGAAGCTTTCTTT. The encoded protein is CASSLSGQGMTEAFF.